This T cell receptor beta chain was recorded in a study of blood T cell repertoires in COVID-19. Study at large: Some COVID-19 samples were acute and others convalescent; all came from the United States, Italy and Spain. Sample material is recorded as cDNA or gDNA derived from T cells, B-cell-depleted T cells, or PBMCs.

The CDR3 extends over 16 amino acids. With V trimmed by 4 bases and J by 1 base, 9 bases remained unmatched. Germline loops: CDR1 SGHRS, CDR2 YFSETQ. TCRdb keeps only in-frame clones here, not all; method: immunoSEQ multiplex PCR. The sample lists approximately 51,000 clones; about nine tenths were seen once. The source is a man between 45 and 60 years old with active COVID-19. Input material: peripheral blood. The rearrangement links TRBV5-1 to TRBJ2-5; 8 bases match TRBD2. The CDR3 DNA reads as TGCGCCAGCAGCGTCGCCGGGACTAGTCTCCAAGAGACCCAGTACTTC. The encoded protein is CASSVAGTSLQETQYF.